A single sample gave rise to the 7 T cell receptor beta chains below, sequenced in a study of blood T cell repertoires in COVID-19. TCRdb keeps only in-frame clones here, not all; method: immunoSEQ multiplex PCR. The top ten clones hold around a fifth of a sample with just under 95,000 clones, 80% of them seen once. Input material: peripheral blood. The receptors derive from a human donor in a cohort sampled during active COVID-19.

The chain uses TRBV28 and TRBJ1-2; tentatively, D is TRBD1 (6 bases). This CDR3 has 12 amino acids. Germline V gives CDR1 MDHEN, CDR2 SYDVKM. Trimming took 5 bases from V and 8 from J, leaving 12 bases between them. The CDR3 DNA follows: TGTGCCAGCAGTCAGGGGCGGAAGGGCTACACCTTC. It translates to CASSQGRKGYTF.

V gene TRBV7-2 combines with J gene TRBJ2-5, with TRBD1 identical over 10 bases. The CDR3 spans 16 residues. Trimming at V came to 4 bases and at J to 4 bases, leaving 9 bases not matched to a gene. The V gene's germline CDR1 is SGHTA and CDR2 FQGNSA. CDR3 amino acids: CASSSRETGGPETQYF. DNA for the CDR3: TGTGCCAGCAGCTCGAGAGAGACAGGGGGCCCAGAGACCCAGTACTTC.

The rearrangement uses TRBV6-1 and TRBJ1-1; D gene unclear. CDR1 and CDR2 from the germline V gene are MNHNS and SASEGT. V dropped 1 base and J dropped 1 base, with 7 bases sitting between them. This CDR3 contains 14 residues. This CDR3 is CASSEVGPNTEAFF. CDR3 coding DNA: TGTGCCAGCAGTGAAGTTGGCCCGAACACTGAAGCTTTCTTT.

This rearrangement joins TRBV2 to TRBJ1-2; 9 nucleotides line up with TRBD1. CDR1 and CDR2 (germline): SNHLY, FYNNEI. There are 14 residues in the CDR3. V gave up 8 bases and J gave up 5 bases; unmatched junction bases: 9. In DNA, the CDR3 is TGTGCCAGCTCAGACAGGGGGGGACATTATGGCTACACCTTC. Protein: CASSDRGGHYGYTF.

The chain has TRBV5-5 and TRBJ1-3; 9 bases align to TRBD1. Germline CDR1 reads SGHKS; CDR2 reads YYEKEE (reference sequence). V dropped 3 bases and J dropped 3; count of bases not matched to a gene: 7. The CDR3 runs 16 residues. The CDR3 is CASSWRDRVYGNTIYF. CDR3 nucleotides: TGTGCCAGCAGCTGGCGGGACAGGGTGTATGGAAACACCATATATTTT. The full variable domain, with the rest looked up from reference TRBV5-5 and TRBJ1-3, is DAGVTQSPTHLIKTRGQQVTLRCSPISGHKSVSWYQQVLGQGPQFIFQYYEKEERGRGNFPDRFSARQFPNYSSELNVNALLLGDSALYLCASSWRDRVYGNTIYFGEGSWLTVV.

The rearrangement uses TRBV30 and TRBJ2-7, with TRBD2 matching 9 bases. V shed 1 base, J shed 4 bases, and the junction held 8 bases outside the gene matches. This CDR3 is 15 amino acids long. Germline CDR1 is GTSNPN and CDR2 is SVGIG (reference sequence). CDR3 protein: CAWSGLGSGRYEQYF. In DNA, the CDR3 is TGTGCCTGGAGTGGGTTGGGTAGCGGGAGATACGAGCAGTACTTC.

The CDR3 nucleotides read TGTGCCGCCCGAGAGGAGCACTATGGCTACACCTTC. Its protein is CAAREEHYGYTF. This chain links TRBV28 with TRBJ1-2; no clear D. Trimming took off 11 bases at V and 3 bases at J, with 13 bases between the two ends. CDR3 length: 12 amino acids. The V gene's germline CDR1 is MDHEN and CDR2 SYDVKM.